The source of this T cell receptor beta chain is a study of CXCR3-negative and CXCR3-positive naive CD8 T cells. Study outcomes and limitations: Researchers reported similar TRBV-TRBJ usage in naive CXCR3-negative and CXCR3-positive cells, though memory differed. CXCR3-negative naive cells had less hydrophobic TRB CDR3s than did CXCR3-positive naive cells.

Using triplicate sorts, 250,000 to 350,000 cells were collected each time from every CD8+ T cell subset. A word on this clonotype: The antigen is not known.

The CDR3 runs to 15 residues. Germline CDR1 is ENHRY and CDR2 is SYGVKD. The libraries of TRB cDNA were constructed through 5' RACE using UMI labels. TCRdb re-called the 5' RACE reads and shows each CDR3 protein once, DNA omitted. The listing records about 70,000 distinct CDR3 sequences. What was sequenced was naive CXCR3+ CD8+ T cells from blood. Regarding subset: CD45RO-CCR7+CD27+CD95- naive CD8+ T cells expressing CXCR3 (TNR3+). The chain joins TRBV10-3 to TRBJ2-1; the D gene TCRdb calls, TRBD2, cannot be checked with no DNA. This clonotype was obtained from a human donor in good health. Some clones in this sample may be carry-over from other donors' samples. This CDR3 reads CAISESLAGQNEQFF.